The rows below give T cell receptor beta chains drawn from one sample of a study of T cell responses to AZD1222 COVID-19 vaccine. The method was immunoSEQ multiplex PCR; TCRdb's version includes in-frame clones alone and lacks a portion of them. The sample consists of about 150,000 clones, more than 90% of them appearing once. Here the sequenced sample was peripheral blood, taken 28 days after the second AZD1222 dose. These receptors all stem from an adult who received the AZD1222 COVID-19 vaccine. The CDR3 runs from the conserved cysteine through the conserved F or W. The order of the fields is D gene, clone size, V gene, J gene, CDR3 protein, CDR3 DNA. D genes are given only for firm matches. The listing skips clone size in some rows; elsewhere it reads once, few, many or a size class.

.,.,TRBV1,TRBJ1-5,CTSSQERDRGNQPQHF,TGCACCAGCAGCCAAGAACGGGACAGGGGCAATCAGCCCCAGCATTTT
TRBD1,.,TRBV9,TRBJ1-2,CASSGSFTGVGRGYTF,TGTGCCAGCAGCGGATCTTTTACAGGGGTAGGTCGTGGCTACACCTTC
.,.,TRBV7-3,TRBJ2-5,CASRSLTETQYF,TGTGCCAGCAGGTCCCTCACGGAGACCCAGTACTTC
TRBD2,once,TRBV30,TRBJ2-1,CAWSLLAGVYNEQFF,TGTGCCTGGAGTTTGTTGGCGGGGGTTTACAATGAGCAGTTCTTC
.,.,TRBV27,TRBJ1-6,CASSRSPNSPLHF,TGTGCCAGCAGCCGGTCCCCGAATTCACCCCTCCACTTT
TRBD1,once,TRBV10-3,TRBJ1-6,CAISDTGGSYNSPLHF,TGTGCCATCAGCGACACAGGGGGCTCCTATAATTCACCCCTCCACTTT
.,.,TRBV3-1/TRBV3-2,TRBJ1-2,CASSQATALYGYTF,TGTGCCAGCAGCCAGGCGACGGCCCTTTATGGCTACACCTTC
.,.,TRBV28,TRBJ1-1,CASRDVGPVTEAFF,TGTGCCAGCAGGGATGTCGGACCAGTCACTGAAGCTTTCTTT
.,.,TRBV18,TRBJ1-2,CASSNQVGYTF,TGTGCCAGCTCAAATCAGGTGGGCTACACCTTC
.,.,TRBV4-2,TRBJ1-2,CASSQDRQVYGYTF,TGTGCCAGCAGCCAAGATAGACAGGTCTATGGCTACACCTTC
.,.,TRBV5-1,TRBJ1-3,CASSLISGQTLGNTIYF,TGCGCCAGCAGCTTGATATCGGGCCAGACACTTGGAAACACCATATATTTT
TRBD1,few,TRBV7-9,TRBJ1-2,CASSSGTAGRLGYTF,TGTGCCAGCAGCTCCGGGACAGCCGGGAGGCTTGGCTACACCTTC
.,once,TRBV15,TRBJ2-7,CATSRDSREQYF,TGTGCCACCAGCAGAGATTCGAGGGAGCAGTACTTC
.,.,TRBV5-6,TRBJ1-6,CASSSDRFRNSPLHF,TGTGCCAGCAGCTCGGACAGATTCAGGAACTCACCCCTCCACTTT
.,.,TRBV15,TRBJ2-2,CATSFSSTGELFF,TGTGCCACCAGTTTTAGTTCCACCGGGGAGCTGTTTTTT
TRBD2,.,TRBV7-7,TRBJ2-5,CASSERTSGRETQYF,TGTGCTAGCAGCGAGCGGACTAGCGGGAGGGAGACCCAGTACTTC
.,.,TRBV20-1,TRBJ2-1,CSASGTGLYRQFF,TGCAGTGCTAGTGGGACTGGATTGTATCGGCAGTTCTTC
.,.,TRBV3-1/TRBV3-2,TRBJ1-2,CASSLRQAGYTF,TGTGCCAGCAGCTTACGACAGGCTGGCTACACCTTC
TRBD2,.,TRBV5-4,TRBJ2-1,CASSWGASGYNEQFF,TGTGCCAGCAGCTGGGGGGCTAGCGGGTACAATGAGCAGTTCTTC
.,.,TRBV3-1/TRBV3-2,TRBJ2-4,CASSQRVAKNIQYF,TGTGCCAGCAGCCAAAGGGTGGCCAAAAACATTCAGTACTTC
.,.,TRBV4-1,TRBJ1-4,CASSQDHAGTSEKLFF,TGCGCCAGCAGCCAAGATCATGCGGGTACCAGCGAAAAACTGTTTTTT
.,.,TRBV5-1,TRBJ1-3,CASSLGDITGNTIYF,TGCGCCAGCAGCTTAGGGGACATCACAGGAAACACCATATATTTT
TRBD1,.,TRBV7-2,TRBJ1-6,CASRYHRDRDNSPLHF,TGTGCCAGCAGATACCACCGGGACAGGGATAATTCACCCCTCCACTTT
TRBD1,.,TRBV11-2,TRBJ2-7,CASRRTGADEQYF,TGTGCCAGCAGAAGGACAGGGGCTGACGAGCAGTACTTC
.,.,TRBV6-5,TRBJ1-4,CASSRVNTGEKLFF,TGTGCCAGCAGCAGGGTTAACACTGGTGAAAAACTGTTTTTT
TRBD1,.,TRBV20-1,TRBJ2-3,CSASLQGTTDTQYF,TGCAGTGCTAGTTTACAGGGGACCACAGATACGCAGTATTTT
.,.,TRBV4-2,TRBJ2-3,CASSLKRQEAGGADTQYF,TGTGCCAGCAGCCTAAAGAGGCAGGAGGCAGGGGGGGCAGATACGCAGTATTTT
.,.,TRBV7-8,TRBJ1-1,CASSPQTGRNTEAFF,TGTGCCAGCAGCCCCCAGACAGGTCGGAACACTGAAGCTTTCTTT
.,.,TRBV29-1,TRBJ1-2,CSARRVDGYTF,TGCAGCGCCCGACGGGTGGATGGCTACACCTTC
TRBD2,.,TRBV28,TRBJ2-7,CASSRTSGRSEQYF,TGTGCCAGCAGTCGGACTAGCGGGAGAAGCGAGCAGTACTTC
.,.,TRBV11-2,TRBJ2-7,CASSSHHEQYF,TGTGCCAGCAGCTCCCATCACGAGCAGTACTTC
.,.,TRBV19,TRBJ1-5,CASTTSGGAVQPQHF,TGTGCCAGTACCACTTCGGGGGGGGCGGTTCAGCCCCAGCATTTT
TRBD2,.,TRBV3-1/TRBV3-2,TRBJ2-1,CASSPGGARIEQFF,TGTGCCAGCAGCCCCGGGGGGGCTAGGATTGAGCAGTTCTTC
TRBD2,.,TRBV7-3,TRBJ2-7,CASSLAASGYEQYF,TGTGCCAGCAGCCTGGCCGCTAGCGGGTACGAGCAGTACTTC
TRBD1,.,TRBV27,TRBJ1-6,CASSFTGQGNSPLHF,TGTGCCAGCAGTTTTACGGGACAGGGAAATTCACCCCTCCACTTT
TRBD1,.,TRBV5-1,TRBJ2-5,CASSLGQGRGETQYF,TGCGCCAGCAGCTTGGGACAGGGGCGGGGAGAGACCCAGTACTTC
.,.,TRBV27,TRBJ2-3,CASSPYLAASTDTQYF,TGTGCCAGCAGTCCCTATTTAGCGGCGAGCACAGATACGCAGTATTTT
TRBD1,.,TRBV6-5,TRBJ1-1,CASSSRDRNTEAFF,TGTGCCAGCAGTAGCCGGGACAGGAACACTGAAGCTTTCTTT
.,.,TRBV6-2/TRBV6-3,TRBJ1-1,CASSYSLLSTGNTEAFF,TGTGCCAGCAGTTACTCGCTACTATCGACAGGGAACACTGAAGCTTTCTTT
.,.,TRBV10-3,TRBJ2-3,CAISESTLLADTQYF,TGTGCCATCAGTGAGTCGACCCTATTGGCAGATACGCAGTATTTT
TRBD1,.,TRBV20-1,TRBJ1-1,CSASIGTGWNTEAFF,TGCAGTGCTAGTATTGGGACAGGGTGGAACACTGAAGCTTTCTTT
.,.,TRBV30,TRBJ2-2,CAWSMVRDTGELFF,TGTGCCTGGAGTATGGTGCGGGACACCGGGGAGCTGTTTTTT
.,.,TRBV10-3,TRBJ1-4,CAISNGQNEKLFF,TGTGCCATCAGTAACGGACAGAATGAAAAACTGTTTTTT
.,.,TRBV7-8,TRBJ1-1,CASSLMGAGMNTEAFF,TGTGCCAGCAGCTTAATGGGGGCGGGGATGAACACTGAAGCTTTCTTT
TRBD1,.,TRBV13,TRBJ1-1,CASSSYGRGRLNTEAFF,TGTGCCAGCAGCTCCTACGGCAGGGGGCGATTGAACACTGAAGCTTTCTTT
TRBD2,.,TRBV15,TRBJ2-7,CATSREIAGGGYEQYF,TGTGCCACCAGCAGAGAAATAGCGGGGGGTGGCTACGAGCAGTACTTC
.,.,TRBV5-6,TRBJ2-1,CASSLVGGSYNEQFF,TGTGCCAGCAGCTTAGTAGGAGGGTCCTACAATGAGCAGTTCTTC
TRBD1,.,TRBV19,TRBJ1-1,CASSPDRVNTEAFF,TGTGCCAGTAGCCCTGACAGGGTGAACACTGAAGCTTTCTTT
.,.,TRBV7-2,TRBJ2-1,CASSPFDPRGGSYNEQFF,TGTGCCAGCAGCCCATTCGACCCGCGGGGCGGTTCCTACAATGAGCAGTTCTTC
TRBD2,.,TRBV6-5,TRBJ2-1,CASTPPGLAGGEQFF,TGTGCCAGCACCCCTCCGGGACTAGCGGGAGGGGAGCAGTTCTTC
TRBD1,.,TRBV2,TRBJ2-3,CASSGNEGASTDTQYF,TGTGCCAGCAGCGGTAATGAGGGGGCTAGCACAGATACGCAGTATTTT
TRBD1,few,TRBV10-2,TRBJ2-2,CASRTGSPGELFF,TGCGCCAGCAGGACAGGGTCTCCCGGGGAGCTGTTTTTT
.,.,TRBV6-5,TRBJ1-1,CASSPTGNTEAFF,TGTGCCAGCAGTCCGACAGGGAACACTGAAGCTTTCTTT
.,.,TRBV9,TRBJ1-5,CASSGPSGLGPQHF,TGTGCCAGCAGCGGCCCCAGCGGCCTGGGGCCCCAGCATTTT